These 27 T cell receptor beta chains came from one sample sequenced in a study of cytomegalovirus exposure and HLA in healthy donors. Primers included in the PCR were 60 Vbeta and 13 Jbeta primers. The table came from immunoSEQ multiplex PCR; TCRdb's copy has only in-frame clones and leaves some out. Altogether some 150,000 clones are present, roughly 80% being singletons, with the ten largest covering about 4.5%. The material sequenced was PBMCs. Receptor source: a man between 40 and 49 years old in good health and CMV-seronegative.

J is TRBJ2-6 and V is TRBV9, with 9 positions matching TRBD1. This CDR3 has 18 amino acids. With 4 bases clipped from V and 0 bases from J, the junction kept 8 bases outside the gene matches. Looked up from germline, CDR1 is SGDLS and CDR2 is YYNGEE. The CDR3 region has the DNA TGTGCCAGCAGCCAACGGACAGGGGAACTCTCTGGGGCCAACGTCCTGACTTTC. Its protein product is CASSQRTGELSGANVLTF.

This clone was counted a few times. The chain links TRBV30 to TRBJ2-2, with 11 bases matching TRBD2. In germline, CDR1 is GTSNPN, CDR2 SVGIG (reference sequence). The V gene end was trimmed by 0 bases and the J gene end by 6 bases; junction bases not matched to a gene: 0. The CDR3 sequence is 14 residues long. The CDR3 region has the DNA TGTGCCTGGAGTGTACTAGCGGGGGCCGGGGAGCTGTTTTTT. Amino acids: CAWSVLAGAGELFF.

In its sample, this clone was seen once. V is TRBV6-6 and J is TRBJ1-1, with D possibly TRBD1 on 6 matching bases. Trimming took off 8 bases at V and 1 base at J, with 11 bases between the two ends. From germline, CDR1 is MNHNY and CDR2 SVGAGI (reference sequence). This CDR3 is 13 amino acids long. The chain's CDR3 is CASCWTENTEAFF. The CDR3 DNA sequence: TGTGCCAGCTGCTGGACAGAGAACACTGAAGCTTTCTTT.

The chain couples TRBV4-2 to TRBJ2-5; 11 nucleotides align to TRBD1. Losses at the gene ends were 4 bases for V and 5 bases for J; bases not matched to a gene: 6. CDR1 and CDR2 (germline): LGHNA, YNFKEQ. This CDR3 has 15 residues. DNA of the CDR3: TGTGCCAGCAGCCTCAGGACAGGGGGCGATGAGACCCAGTACTTC. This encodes CASSLRTGGDETQYF.

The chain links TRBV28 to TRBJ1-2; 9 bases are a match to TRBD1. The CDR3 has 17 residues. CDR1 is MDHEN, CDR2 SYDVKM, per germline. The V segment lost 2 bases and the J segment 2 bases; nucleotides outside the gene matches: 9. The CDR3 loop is CASSLGVAGTGNYGYTF. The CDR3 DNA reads TGTGCCAGCAGTTTAGGGGTGGCCGGGACAGGGAACTATGGCTACACCTTC.

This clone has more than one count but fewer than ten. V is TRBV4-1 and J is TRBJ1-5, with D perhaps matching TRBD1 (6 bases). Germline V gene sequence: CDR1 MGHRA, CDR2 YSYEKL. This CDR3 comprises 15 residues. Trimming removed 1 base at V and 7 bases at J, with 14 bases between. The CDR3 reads CASSQGSGVRQPQHF. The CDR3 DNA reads TGCGCCAGCAGCCAAGGATCAGGGGTGAGGCAGCCCCAGCATTTT.

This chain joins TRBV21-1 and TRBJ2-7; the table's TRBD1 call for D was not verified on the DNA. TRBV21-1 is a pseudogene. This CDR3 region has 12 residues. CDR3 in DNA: TGTGCCAGCAGCAAAGCACATTGCGAGCAGTACTTC. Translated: CASSKAHCEQYF.

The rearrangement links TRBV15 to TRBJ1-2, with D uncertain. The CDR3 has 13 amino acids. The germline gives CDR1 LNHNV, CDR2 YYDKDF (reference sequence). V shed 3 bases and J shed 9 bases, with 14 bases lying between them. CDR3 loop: CATSSGGQESYTF. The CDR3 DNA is TGTGCCACCAGCAGTGGAGGGCAGGAGAGCTACACCTTC.

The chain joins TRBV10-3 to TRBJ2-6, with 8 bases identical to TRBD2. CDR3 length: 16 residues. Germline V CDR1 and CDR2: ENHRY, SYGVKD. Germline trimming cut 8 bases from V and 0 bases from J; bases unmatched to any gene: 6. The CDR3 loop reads CAIRGGTSSGANVLTF. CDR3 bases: TGTGCCATCCGGGGCGGGACTAGCTCTGGGGCCAACGTCCTGACTTTC.

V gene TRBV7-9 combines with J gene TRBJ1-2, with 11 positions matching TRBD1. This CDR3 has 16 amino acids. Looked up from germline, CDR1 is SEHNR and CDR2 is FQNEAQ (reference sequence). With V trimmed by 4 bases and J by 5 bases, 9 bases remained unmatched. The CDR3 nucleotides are TGTGCCAGCAGCTCGGGACAGGGGGAAGGGAAATATGGCTACACCTTC. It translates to CASSSGQGEGKYGYTF.

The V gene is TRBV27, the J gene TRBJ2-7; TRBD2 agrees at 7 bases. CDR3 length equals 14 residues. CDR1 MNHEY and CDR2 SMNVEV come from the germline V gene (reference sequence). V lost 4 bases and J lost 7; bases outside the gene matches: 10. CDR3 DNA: TGTGCCAGCAGTTGGGGGGGACTGCCCTGGGAGCAGTACTTC. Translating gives CASSWGGLPWEQYF.

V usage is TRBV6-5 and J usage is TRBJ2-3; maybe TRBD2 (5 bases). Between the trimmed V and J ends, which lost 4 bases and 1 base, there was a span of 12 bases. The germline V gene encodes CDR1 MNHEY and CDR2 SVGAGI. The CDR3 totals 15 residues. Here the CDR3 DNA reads TGTGCCAGCAGTTTAGCGATAACCCGCACAGATACGCAGTATTTT. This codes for CASSLAITRTDTQYF.

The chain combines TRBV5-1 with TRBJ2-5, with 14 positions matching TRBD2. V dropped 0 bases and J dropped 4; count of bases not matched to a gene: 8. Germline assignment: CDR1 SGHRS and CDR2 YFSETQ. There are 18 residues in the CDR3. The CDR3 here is CASSLAGLAGARGETQYF. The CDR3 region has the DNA TGCGCCAGCAGCTTGGCGGGACTAGCGGGGGCAAGGGGAGAGACCCAGTACTTC.

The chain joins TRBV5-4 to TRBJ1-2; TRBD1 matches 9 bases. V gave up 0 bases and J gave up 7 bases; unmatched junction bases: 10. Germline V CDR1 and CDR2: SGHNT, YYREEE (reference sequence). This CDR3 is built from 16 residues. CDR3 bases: TGTGCCAGCAGCTTGGGCTCCGGGACAGGGAGAGTTGGCTACACCTTC. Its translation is CASSLGSGTGRVGYTF.

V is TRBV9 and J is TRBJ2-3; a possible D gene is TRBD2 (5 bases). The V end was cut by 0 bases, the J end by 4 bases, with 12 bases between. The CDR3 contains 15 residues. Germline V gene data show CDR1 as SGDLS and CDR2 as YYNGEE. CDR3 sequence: CASSVGVVSADTQYF. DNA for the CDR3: TGTGCCAGCAGCGTAGGAGTGGTTAGCGCAGATACGCAGTATTTT.

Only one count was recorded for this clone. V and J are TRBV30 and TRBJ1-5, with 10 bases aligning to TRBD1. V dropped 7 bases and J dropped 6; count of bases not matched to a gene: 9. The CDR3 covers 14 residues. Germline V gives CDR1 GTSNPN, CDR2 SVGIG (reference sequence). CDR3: CALSTDRGGQPQHF. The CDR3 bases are TGTGCCTTATCAACGGACAGGGGGGGTCAGCCCCAGCATTTT.

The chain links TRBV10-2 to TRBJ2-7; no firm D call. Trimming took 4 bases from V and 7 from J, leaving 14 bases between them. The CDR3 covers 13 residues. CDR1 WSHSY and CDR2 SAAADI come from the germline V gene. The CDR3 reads CASSGETLREQYF. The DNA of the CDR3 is TGCGCCAGCAGTGGCGAAACCTTACGAGAGCAGTACTTC.

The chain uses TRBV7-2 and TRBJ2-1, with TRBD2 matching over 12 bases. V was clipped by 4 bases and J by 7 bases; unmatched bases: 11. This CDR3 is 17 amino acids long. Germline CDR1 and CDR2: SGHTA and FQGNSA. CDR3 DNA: TGTGCCAGCAGCTCCGTCTCGACTAGCGGGGGAAGGAATGAGCAGTTCTTC. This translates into CASSSVSTSGGRNEQFF.

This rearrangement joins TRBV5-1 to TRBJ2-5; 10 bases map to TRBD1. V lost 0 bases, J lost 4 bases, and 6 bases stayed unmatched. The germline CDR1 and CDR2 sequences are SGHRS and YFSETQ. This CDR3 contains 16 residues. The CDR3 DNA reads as TGCGCCAGCAGCTTGGGAGACAGGGGGCCGAGAGAGACCCAGTACTTC. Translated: CASSLGDRGPRETQYF.

The CDR3 region has the DNA TGTGCCAGCAGTGAAGATGGGGGCTACAATCAGCCCCAGCATTTT. This encodes CASSEDGGYNQPQHF. J is TRBJ1-5 and V is TRBV6-1, with a possible D match to TRBD1 (6 bases). With 1 base removed from V and 3 bases from J, the gap between germline ends came to 10 bases. The CDR3 is 15 residues long. Germline values: CDR1 MNHNS, CDR2 SASEGT.

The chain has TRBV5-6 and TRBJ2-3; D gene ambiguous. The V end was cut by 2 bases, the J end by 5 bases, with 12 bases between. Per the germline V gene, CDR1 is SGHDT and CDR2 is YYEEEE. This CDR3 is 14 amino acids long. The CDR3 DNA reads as TGTGCCAGCAGCTTAAGTGCCGCCGGAGATACGCAGTATTTT. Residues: CASSLSAAGDTQYF.

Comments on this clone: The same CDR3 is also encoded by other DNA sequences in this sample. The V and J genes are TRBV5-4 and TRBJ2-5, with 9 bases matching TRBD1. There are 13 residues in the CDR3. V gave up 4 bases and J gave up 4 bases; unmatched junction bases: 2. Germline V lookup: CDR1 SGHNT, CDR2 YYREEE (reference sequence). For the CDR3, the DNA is TGTGCCAGCAGCCGGGGACAGGGAGAGACCCAGTACTTC. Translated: CASSRGQGETQYF.

In nucleotides, the CDR3 is TGCGCCAGCAGCTTGTCCGCAGGAACCTACGAGCAGTACTTC. It codes for CASSLSAGTYEQYF. The chain employs TRBV5-1 and TRBJ2-7; D is ambiguous. The V end lost 1 base, the J end lost 2 bases, and 10 bases lay between the germline ends. The CDR3 length is 14 residues. The germline V gene encodes CDR1 SGHRS and CDR2 YFSETQ.

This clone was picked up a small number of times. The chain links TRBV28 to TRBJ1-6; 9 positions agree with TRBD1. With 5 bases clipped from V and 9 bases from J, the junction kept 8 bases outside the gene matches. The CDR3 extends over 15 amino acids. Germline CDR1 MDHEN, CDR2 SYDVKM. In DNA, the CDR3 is TGTGCCAGCAGTGCCGGGACAGGGAATGGTTCACCCCTCCACTTT. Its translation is CASSAGTGNGSPLHF.

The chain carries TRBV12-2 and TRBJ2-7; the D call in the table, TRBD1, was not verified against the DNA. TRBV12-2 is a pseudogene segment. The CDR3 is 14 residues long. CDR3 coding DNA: TGTGCAAGTCGCTTAGGTGACATATCCTACGAGCAGTACTTC. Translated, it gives CASRLGDISYEQYF.

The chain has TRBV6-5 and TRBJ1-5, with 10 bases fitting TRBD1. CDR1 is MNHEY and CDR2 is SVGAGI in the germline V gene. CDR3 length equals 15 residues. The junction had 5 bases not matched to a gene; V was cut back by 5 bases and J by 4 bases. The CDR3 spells CASSKDRGGNQPQHF. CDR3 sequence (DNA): TGTGCCAGCAGTAAGGACAGGGGGGGGAATCAGCCCCAGCATTTT.

The CDR3 nucleotides read TGTGCCAGCAGTGATAGCGGGGGGAGTACAGATACGCAGTATTTT. It yields the protein CASSDSGGSTDTQYF. V gene TRBV2 combines with J gene TRBJ2-3, with 10 bases lining up with TRBD2. Looked up from germline, CDR1 is SNHLY and CDR2 is FYNNEI. J gave up 3 bases and V 3 bases, and 3 bases lay outside the gene matches. The CDR3 has 15 amino acids.